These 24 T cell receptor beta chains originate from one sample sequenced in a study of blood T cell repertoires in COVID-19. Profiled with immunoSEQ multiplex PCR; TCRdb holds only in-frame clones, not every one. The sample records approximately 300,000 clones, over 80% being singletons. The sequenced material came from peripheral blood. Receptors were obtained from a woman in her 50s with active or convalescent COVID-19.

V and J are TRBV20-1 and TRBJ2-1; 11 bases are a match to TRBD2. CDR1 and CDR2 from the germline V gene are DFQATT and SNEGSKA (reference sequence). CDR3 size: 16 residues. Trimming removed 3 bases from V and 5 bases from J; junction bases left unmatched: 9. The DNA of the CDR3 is TGCAGTGCTAGTATATTTAGCGGGAGGGCCGACAATGAGCAGTTCTTC. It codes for CSASIFSGRADNEQFF.

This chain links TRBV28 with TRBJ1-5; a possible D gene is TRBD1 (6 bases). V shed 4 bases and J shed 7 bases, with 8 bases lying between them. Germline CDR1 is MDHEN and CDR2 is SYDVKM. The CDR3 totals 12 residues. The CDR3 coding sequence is TGTGCCAGCAGTTCACAGGGACAGCCCCAGCATTTT. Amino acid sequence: CASSSQGQPQHF.

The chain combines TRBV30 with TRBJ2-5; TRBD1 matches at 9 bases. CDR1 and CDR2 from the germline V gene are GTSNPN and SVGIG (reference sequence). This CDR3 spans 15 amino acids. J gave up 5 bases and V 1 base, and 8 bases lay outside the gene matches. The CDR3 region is CAWSENRGRSETQYF. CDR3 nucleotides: TGTGCCTGGAGTGAGAACAGGGGGCGGTCGGAGACCCAGTACTTC. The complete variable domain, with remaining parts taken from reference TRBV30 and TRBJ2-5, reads SQTIHQWPATLVQPVGSPLSLECTVEGTSNPNLYWYRQAAGRGLQLLFYSVGIGQISSEVPQNLSASRPQDRQFILSSKKLLLSDSGFYLCAWSENRGRSETQYFGPGTRLLVL.

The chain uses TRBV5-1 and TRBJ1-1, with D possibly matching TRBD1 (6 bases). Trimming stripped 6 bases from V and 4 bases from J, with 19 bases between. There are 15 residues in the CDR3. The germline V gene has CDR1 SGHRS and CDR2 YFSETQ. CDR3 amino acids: CASTPLTGFGTEAFF. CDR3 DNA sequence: TGCGCCAGCACCCCGCTTACAGGGTTTGGCACTGAAGCTTTCTTT.

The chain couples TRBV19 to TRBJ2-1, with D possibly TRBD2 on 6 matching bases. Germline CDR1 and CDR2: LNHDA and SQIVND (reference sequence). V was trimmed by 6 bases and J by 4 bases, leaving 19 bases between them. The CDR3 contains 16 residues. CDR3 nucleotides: TGTGCCAGTAGCCCTCTCGTACGGGGGAGTTACAATGAGCAGTTCTTC. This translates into CASSPLVRGSYNEQFF.

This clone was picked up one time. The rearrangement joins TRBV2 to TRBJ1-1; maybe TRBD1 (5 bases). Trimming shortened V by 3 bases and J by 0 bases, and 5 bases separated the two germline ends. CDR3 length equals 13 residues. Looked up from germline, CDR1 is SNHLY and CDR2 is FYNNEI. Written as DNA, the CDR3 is TGTGCCAGCAGTGAGACAGTGAACACTGAAGCTTTCTTT. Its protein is CASSETVNTEAFF.

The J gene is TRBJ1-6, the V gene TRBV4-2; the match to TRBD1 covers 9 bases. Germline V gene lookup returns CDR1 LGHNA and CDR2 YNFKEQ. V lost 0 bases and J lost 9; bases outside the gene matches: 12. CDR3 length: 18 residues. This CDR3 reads CASSQEGSGTGWSSPLHF. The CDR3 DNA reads TGTGCCAGCAGCCAAGAGGGTTCCGGGACAGGGTGGAGTTCACCCCTCCACTTT.

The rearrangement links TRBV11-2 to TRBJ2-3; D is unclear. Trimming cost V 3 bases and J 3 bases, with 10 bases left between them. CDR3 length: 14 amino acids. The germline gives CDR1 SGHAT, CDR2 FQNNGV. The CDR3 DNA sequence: TGTGCCAGCAGCTTGGCCAGTGTGACAGATACGCAGTATTTT. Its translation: CASSLASVTDTQYF.

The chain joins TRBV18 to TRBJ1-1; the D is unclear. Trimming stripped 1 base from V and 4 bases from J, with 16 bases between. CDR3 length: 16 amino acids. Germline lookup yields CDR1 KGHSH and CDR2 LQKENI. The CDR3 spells CASSPLGRDSPTEAFF. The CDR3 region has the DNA TGTGCCAGCTCACCACTCGGGAGAGACTCCCCCACTGAAGCTTTCTTT.

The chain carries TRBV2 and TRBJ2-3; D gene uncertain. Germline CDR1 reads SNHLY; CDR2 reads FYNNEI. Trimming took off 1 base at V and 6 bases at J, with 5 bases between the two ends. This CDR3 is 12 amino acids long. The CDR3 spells CASSEVSDTQYF. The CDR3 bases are TGTGCCAGCAGTGAAGTTAGCGATACGCAGTATTTT.

The CDR3 DNA sequence: TGCAGCGTTGGGGCCCGGGGTTTCGAGGCCCAGTACTTC. It translates to CSVGARGFEAQYF. The chain carries TRBV29-1 and TRBJ2-5; TRBD2 might be the D (5 bases). CDR3 length: 13 residues. The germline CDR1 and CDR2 sequences are SQVTM and ANQGSEA. V lost 4 bases, J lost 9 bases, and 18 bases lay in between.

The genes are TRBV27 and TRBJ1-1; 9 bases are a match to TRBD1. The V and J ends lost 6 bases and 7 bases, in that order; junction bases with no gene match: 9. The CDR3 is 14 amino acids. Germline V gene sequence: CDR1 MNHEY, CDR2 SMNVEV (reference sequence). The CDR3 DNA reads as TGTGCCAGCAGCCCTAACAGGGGGCGCGTTGAAGCTTTCTTT. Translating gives CASSPNRGRVEAFF.

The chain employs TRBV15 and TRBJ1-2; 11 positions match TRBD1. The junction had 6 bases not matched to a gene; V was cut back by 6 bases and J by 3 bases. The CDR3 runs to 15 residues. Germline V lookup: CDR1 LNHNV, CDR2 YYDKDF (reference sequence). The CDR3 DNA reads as TGTGCCACCAGAAACCCGGGACAGGGGGACTATGGCTACACCTTC. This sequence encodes CATRNPGQGDYGYTF.

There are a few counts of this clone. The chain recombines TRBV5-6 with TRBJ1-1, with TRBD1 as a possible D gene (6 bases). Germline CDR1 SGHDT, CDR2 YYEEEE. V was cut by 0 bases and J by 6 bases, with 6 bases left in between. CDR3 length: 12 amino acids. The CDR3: CASSLEGAEAFF. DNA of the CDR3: TGTGCCAGCAGCTTGGAGGGGGCTGAAGCTTTCTTT.

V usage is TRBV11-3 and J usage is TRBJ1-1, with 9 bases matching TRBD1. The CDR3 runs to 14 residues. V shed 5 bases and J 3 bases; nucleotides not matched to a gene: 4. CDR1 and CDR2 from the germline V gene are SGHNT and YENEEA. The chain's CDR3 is CASSNRDRDTEAFF. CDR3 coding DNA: TGTGCCAGCAGCAACCGGGACAGGGACACTGAAGCTTTCTTT.

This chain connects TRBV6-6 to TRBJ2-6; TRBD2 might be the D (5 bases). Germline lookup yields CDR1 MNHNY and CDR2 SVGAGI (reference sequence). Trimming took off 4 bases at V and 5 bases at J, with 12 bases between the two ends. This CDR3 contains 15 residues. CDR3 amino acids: CASSSDFARANVLTF. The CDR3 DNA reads TGTGCCAGCAGTTCGGACTTCGCGAGGGCCAACGTCCTGACTTTC.

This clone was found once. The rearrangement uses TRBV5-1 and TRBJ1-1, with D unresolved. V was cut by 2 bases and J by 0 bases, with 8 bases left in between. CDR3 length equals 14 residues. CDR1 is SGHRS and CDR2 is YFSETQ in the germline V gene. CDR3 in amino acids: CASSFSPMNTEAFF. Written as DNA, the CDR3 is TGCGCCAGCAGCTTTTCTCCTATGAACACTGAAGCTTTCTTT.

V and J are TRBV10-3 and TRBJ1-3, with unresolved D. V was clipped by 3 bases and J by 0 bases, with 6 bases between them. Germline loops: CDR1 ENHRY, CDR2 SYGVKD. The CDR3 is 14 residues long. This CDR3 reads CAISDTGSGNTIYF. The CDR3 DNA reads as TGTGCCATCAGTGACACGGGCTCTGGAAACACCATATATTTT.

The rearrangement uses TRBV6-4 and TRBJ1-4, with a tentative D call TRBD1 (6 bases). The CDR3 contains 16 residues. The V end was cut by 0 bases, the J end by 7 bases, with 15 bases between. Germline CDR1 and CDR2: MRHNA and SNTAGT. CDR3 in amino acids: CASSDSKVRGSEKLFF. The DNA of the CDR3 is TGTGCCAGCAGTGACTCGAAGGTCAGGGGATCTGAAAAACTGTTTTTT.

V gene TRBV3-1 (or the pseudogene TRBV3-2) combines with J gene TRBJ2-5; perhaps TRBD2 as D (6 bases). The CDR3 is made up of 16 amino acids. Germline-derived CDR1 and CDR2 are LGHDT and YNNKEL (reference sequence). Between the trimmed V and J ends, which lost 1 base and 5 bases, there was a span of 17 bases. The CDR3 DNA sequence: TGTGCCAGCAGCCAAGGAGCGGGCCTAATTAGTGAGACCCAGTACTTC. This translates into CASSQGAGLISETQYF.

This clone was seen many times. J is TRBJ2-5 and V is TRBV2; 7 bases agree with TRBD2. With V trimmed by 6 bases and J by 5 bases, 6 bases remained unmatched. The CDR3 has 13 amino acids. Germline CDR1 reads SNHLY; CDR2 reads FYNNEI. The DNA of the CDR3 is TGTGCCAGCAGCGGGACTATGAGGGAGACCCAGTACTTC. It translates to CASSGTMRETQYF.

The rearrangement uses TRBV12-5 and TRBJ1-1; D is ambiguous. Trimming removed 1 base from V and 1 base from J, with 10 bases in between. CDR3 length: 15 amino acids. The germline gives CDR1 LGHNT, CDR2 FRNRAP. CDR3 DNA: TGTGCTAGTGGTTTGGCCCTAGCCTGGAACACTGAAGCTTTCTTT. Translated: CASGLALAWNTEAFF. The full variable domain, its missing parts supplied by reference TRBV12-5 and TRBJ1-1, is DARVTQTPRHKVTEMGQEVTMRCQPILGHNTVFWYRQTMMQGLELLAYFRNRAPLDDSGMPKDRFSAEMPDATLATLKIQPSEPRDSAVYFCASGLALAWNTEAFFGQGTRLTVV.

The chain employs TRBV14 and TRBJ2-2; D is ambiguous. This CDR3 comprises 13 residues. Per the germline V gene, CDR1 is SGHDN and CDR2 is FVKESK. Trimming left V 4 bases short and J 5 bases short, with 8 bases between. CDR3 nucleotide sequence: TGTGCCAGCAGCCCTCTCGGGACCGGGGAGCTGTTTTTT. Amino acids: CASSPLGTGELFF.

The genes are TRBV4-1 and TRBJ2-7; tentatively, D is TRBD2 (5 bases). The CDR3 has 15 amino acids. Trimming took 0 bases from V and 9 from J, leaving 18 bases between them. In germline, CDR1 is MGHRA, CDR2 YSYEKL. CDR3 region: CASSQEIGVLLRQYF. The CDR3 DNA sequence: TGCGCCAGCAGCCAAGAAATCGGGGTTCTCCTAAGGCAGTACTTC.